Listed below are T cell receptor beta chains from one sample, sequenced in a study of neurological immune-mediated disorders. TCRdb recomputed calls from the 5' RACE reads with MiXCR, one row per CDR3 protein. The sample records around 40,000 distinct CDR3 sequences, approximately 7% being singletons. The specimen sequenced was CD4+ T cells from blood. The origin of the receptors is a man aged 50-60 years in good health. Both conserved end residues are part of each CDR3.

j_gene,v_gene,CDR3aa
TRBJ2-5,TRBV20-1,CSAGRSGQQETQYF
TRBJ2-7,TRBV7-9,CASSLEGTGSGEQYF
TRBJ2-2,TRBV5-1,CASSLAGQNTGELFF
TRBJ2-1,TRBV20-1,CSANKGQLYNEQFF
TRBJ2-1,TRBV20-1,CSARDPGFRSYNEQFF
TRBJ1-1,TRBV6-5,CATKGQEKNTEAFF
TRBJ2-2,TRBV5-1,CASSLALAGGSGELFF
TRBJ2-3,TRBV5-1,CASSLSLAADTQYF
TRBJ1-1,TRBV28,CASSLNYRLNTEAFF
TRBJ1-1,TRBV5-1,CASSSLKRKAGVTEAFF
TRBJ1-5,TRBV9,CASSGAGMGGQPQHF
TRBJ2-1,TRBV18,CASSPFSSGRAIEQFF
TRBJ2-3,TRBV4-1,CASSQGTSSDTQYF
TRBJ1-1,TRBV20-1,CSARDPYRSLKNTEAFF
TRBJ1-1,TRBV7-2,CASSSTGQNTEAFF
TRBJ2-7,TRBV29-1,CSVARGVIYEQYF
TRBJ2-1,TRBV30,CAWIPGDNEQFF
TRBJ1-5,TRBV28,CASSLQPQHF
TRBJ1-4,TRBV28,CASSFNGLKNEKLFF
TRBJ2-3,TRBV9,CASSETYYYTDTQYF
TRBJ2-2,TRBV3-1,CASSYRTGELFF
TRBJ2-1,TRBV7-9,CASSLKGPGNEQFF
TRBJ2-2,TRBV7-3,CASSLGPRNTGELFF
TRBJ1-1,TRBV6-1,CASSPPLGRDRTEAFF
TRBJ2-3,TRBV5-1,CARPRRDKESTDTQYF
TRBJ2-7,TRBV5-1,CASSTNPSGRFHEQYF
TRBJ2-2,TRBV28,CASSLRDLPFRTGELFF
TRBJ2-1,TRBV10-3,CAISGGSGTYNEQFF
TRBJ2-7,TRBV18,CASSPVGTGDYEQYF
TRBJ2-1,TRBV19,CASSILGEQFF
TRBJ2-1,TRBV29-1,CSATRSSYNEQFF
TRBJ1-6,TRBV4-1,CASSQEDRGGSPLHF
TRBJ2-1,TRBV29-1,CSVGGPGLSYNEQFF
TRBJ2-1,TRBV10-3,CAISATSGSYNEQFF
TRBJ2-2,TRBV30,CAWTRNTGELFF
TRBJ2-1,TRBV12-3/TRBV12-4,CASSFSRTRGREQFF
TRBJ2-2,TRBV7-3,CASSHLGEGRSGELFF
TRBJ1-1,TRBV29-1,CSVGSNTEAFF
TRBJ1-4,TRBV19,CASNRRDRDEEKLFF